This T cell receptor beta chain was found in a study of T-cell reconstitution after alpha-beta-depleted transplantation in children (dated by TCRdb to 2016 to 2017). About the investigation overall: The study quantitatively tracked T-cell immune reconstitution after TCRalphabeta/CD19-depleted allogeneic hematopoietic cell transplantation in children using TCR repertoire profiling.

Library method: PCR. The data were produced on an Illumina HiSeq 2500. Molecular barcoding was employed in the preparation of TCR libraries, with unique molecular identifiers being used to normalize TCRbeta repertoire quantification. Using fastp trimming at Q25 and MiXCR clonotype assembly, TCRdb reanalyzed the public sequencing data and kept in-frame beta chains. Every distinct CDR3 protein forms one entry, paired with its most common genes and DNA. This sample holds about 600,000 distinct CDR3 sequences; about 10% were observed only once. Jointly, the top ten make up about 4.3% of the sample. Relative to germline, V is 0 bases shorter and J is 8 bases shorter, with 13 bases between their ends. The CDR3 sequence holds 15 residues, the cysteine and phenylalanine included. The kept DNA is CDR3 alone, 45 bases in frame from the first base. CDR1 MNHEY and CDR2 SMNVEV were looked up in the germline V gene (reference sequence).

For this clonotype: This receptor's antigen is unknown. No base quality information exists; no much larger clone differs at one position.

The chain is made from TRBV27 and TRBJ1-4; the D gene is not confidently resolved. The TCR originated in a human donor who donated a stem cell graft to a child with acute myeloid leukemia. The source was PBMCs from the stem cell graft donor, collected from the stem cell graft. The nucleotide sequence reads TGTGCCAGCAGTTTATCCCCTCAGCCGCAAGAAAAACTGTTTTTT. It is translated as CASSLSPQPQEKLFF.